These T cell receptor beta chains were read from a single sample in a study of T cell changes during pregnancy in multiple sclerosis. The repertoire was sequenced with immunoSEQ multiplex PCR; TCRdb's copy has only in-frame clones and lacks some. The repertoire has around 65,000 clones, 70% to 90% of them found once; the top ten carry approximately 1.7%. Material: peripheral blood, obtained in the first trimester of pregnancy. Every receptor here comes from a female donor with multiple sclerosis, enrolled in a pregnancy study. Both conserved end residues are part of each CDR3. D genes are given only for firm matches. A row's size may be missing; if present it is once, few, many or a size class.

TRBJ2-7 NA TRBV28 NA TGTGCCAGCCTTGGTTTCACAAACTACGAGCAGTACTTC CASLGFTNYEQYF
TRBJ1-4 TRBD1 TRBV6-5 NA TGTGCCAGCACCCGGGACAGGGGCAATGAAAAACTGTTTTTT CASTRDRGNEKLFF
TRBJ2-5 NA TRBV4-1 NA TGCGCCAGCAGCCAAGTGAGGGACAACCAAGAGACCCAGTACTTC CASSQVRDNQETQYF
TRBJ2-7 TRBD2 TRBV5-1 NA TGCGCCAGCAGGAAAGCGGGAGGGCCTTGGGAGCAGTACTTC CASRKAGGPWEQYF
TRBJ2-3 NA TRBV7-2 NA TGTGCCAGCAGTCCGACTCGAGCGGCAGATACGCAGTATTTT CASSPTRAADTQYF
TRBJ2-3 NA TRBV2 NA TGTGCCAGCATGGAGGGCCCAGATACGCAGTATTTT CASMEGPDTQYF
TRBJ2-3 TRBD2 TRBV4-2 NA TGTGCCAGCAGCCAAAGCCCCCTAGCGGAACTCACAGATACGCAGTATTTT CASSQSPLAELTDTQYF
TRBJ1-4 NA TRBV10-3 NA TGTGCCACCCGGGAAAATGAAAAACTGTTTTTT CATRENEKLFF
TRBJ2-1 NA TRBV4-1 NA TGCGCCAGCAGCCAAGCTAGCGATGAGCAGTTCTTC CASSQASDEQFF
TRBJ2-1 NA TRBV5-1 NA TGCGCCAGCAGCAGTGGAGTTGGGAATGAGCAGTTCTTC CASSSGVGNEQFF
TRBJ2-7 NA TRBV21-1 few TGTGCCAGCAGCTCCTCTTGGGACTATCCTAACACGCCCTACGAGCAGTACTTC CASSSSWDYPNTPYEQYF
TRBJ2-7 TRBD1 TRBV7-9 NA TGTGCCAGCAGCCAGGACAGGGACGAGCAGTACTTC CASSQDRDEQYF
TRBJ2-7 TRBD1 TRBV5-1 NA TGCGCCAGCAGTTTTGGACAGGCCTTGAACTACGAGCAGTACTTC CASSFGQALNYEQYF
TRBJ1-2 TRBD1 TRBV6-5 NA TGTGCCAGCAGTGCCCCGGGACAGGGTGCCTATGGCTACACCTTC CASSAPGQGAYGYTF
TRBJ2-1 NA TRBV21-1 NA TGTGCCAGCAGCAAATGGGGAGTCTGGGATTCCACTGAGCAGTTCTTC CASSKWGVWDSTEQFF
TRBJ1-4 NA TRBV6-6 NA TGTGCCAGCACAGTTGCAGGAACTAATGAAAAACTGTTTTTT CASTVAGTNEKLFF
TRBJ2-7 TRBD2 TRBV6-5 NA TGTGCCAGCAGGCGTGAAGGACTAGCCCCCTACGAGCAGTACTTC CASRREGLAPYEQYF
TRBJ1-2 NA TRBV28 once TGTGCCATCCCGGGGGGGAGAGGCTATGGCTACACCTTC CAIPGGRGYGYTF
TRBJ2-3 TRBD1 TRBV5-6 NA TGTGCCAGCAGCTTGACAGGGGCAGATACGCAGTATTTT CASSLTGADTQYF
TRBJ1-3 TRBD1 TRBV25-1 NA TGTGCCAGCAGTTTCAGGGGGGCTGGAAACACCATATATTTT CASSFRGAGNTIYF